This entry lists 6 T cell receptor beta chains sequenced from one sample in a study of blood T cell repertoires in COVID-19. Profiling relied on immunoSEQ multiplex PCR, and the TCRdb table lists in-frame clones only, not all of them. The sample gives nearly 350,000 clones, more than 85% of which show up once; roughly 1% is in the top ten. Sequenced input: PBMCs or T cells enriched from blood (not recorded which). The receptors shown here come from a woman between 25 and 40 years old who had recovered from COVID-19.

The rearrangement joins TRBV5-1 to TRBJ2-2; D might be TRBD1 (5 bases). Trimming removed 0 bases at V and 7 bases at J, with 13 bases between. Germline V gene data show CDR1 as SGHRS and CDR2 as YFSETQ. The CDR3 sequence is 15 residues long. The CDR3 DNA sequence: TGCGCCAGCAGCTTGGTGGCAGGGTACGGCGGGGAGCTGTTTTTT. Translating gives CASSLVAGYGGELFF.

The chain employs TRBV5-4 and TRBJ2-3, with 8 bases identical to TRBD1. The CDR3 contains 16 residues. V dropped 7 bases and J dropped 0; count of bases not matched to a gene: 10. Germline CDR1 and CDR2: SGHNT and YYREEE (reference sequence). As DNA, the CDR3 is TGTGCCAGCGGGCGGGGCAGGGGGCTAAGCACAGATACGCAGTATTTT. Translated: CASGRGRGLSTDTQYF.

The CDR3 nucleotides are TGTGCCAGCAGCTTTAACAGGGGGGGAGCTTTCTTT. Protein sequence: CASSFNRGGAFF. The chain carries TRBV13 and TRBJ1-1; TRBD1 matches at 8 bases. Germline CDR1 PRHDT, CDR2 FYEKMQ (reference sequence). CDR3 length equals 12 residues. Trimming cost V 3 bases and J 10 bases; bases outside gene matches: 4.

The rearrangement uses TRBV19 and TRBJ1-4; TRBD1 agrees at 8 bases. From germline, CDR1 is LNHDA and CDR2 SQIVND (reference sequence). The CDR3 consists of 16 residues. Germline trimming cut 6 bases from V and 4 bases from J; bases unmatched to any gene: 10. CDR3 nucleotides: TGTGCCAGTAGGAACGGACAGGGTTTCGGTAATGAAAAACTGTTTTTT. Translated: CASRNGQGFGNEKLFF. The full variable domain, with the rest looked up from reference TRBV19 and TRBJ1-4, is DGGITQSPKYLFRKEGQNVTLSCEQNLNHDAMYWYRQDPGQGLRLIYYSQIVNDFQKGDIAEGYSVSREKKESFPLTVTSAQKNPTAFYLCASRNGQGFGNEKLFFGSGTQLSVL.

The genes are TRBV20-1 and TRBJ1-2; 9 positions agree with TRBD1. V trimming: 3 bases; J trimming: 8 bases; junction bases outside the gene matches: 4. The V gene's germline CDR1 is DFQATT and CDR2 SNEGSKA (reference sequence). CDR3 length equals 12 residues. As DNA, the CDR3 is TGCAGTGCTAGTACAGGGGGCGGAGGCTACACCTTC. Amino acid sequence: CSASTGGGGYTF.

The chain uses TRBV24-1 and TRBJ1-2; D is perhaps TRBD1 (5 bases). The germline gives CDR1 KGHDR, CDR2 SFDVKD. Trimming removed 7 bases from V and 6 bases from J, with 11 bases in between. The CDR3 contains 12 residues. The CDR3 coding sequence is TGTGCCACCAGCGACGGGGGGGATGGCTACACCTTC. This codes for CATSDGGDGYTF.